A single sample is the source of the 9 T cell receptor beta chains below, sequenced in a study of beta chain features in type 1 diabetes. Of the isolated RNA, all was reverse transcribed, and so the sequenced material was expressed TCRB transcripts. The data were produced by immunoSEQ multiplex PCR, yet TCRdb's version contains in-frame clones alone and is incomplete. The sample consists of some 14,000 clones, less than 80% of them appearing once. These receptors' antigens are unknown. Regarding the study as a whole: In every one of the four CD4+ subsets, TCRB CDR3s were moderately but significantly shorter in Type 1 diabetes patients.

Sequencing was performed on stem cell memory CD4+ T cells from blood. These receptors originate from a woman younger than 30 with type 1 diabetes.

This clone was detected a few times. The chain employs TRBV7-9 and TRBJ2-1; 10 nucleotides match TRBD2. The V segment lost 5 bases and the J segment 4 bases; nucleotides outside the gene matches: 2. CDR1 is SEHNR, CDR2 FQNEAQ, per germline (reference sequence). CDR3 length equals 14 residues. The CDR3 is CASSVTSGYNEQFF. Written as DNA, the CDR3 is TGTGCCAGCAGCGTGACTAGCGGGTACAATGAGCAGTTCTTC. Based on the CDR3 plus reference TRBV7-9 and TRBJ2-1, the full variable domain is DTGVSQNPRHKITKRGQNVTFRCDPISEHNRLYWYRQTLGQGPEFLTYFQNEAQLEKSRLLSDRFSAERPKGSFSTLEIQRTEQGDSAMYLCASSVTSGYNEQFFGPGTRLTVL.

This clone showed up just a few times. The CDR3 nucleotides are TGTGCCATCAGTGGGGGACTAGCGGGAGTAATGTATGAGCAGTTCTTC. Its translation: CAISGGLAGVMYEQFF. The chain couples TRBV10-3 to TRBJ2-1, with 14 positions matching TRBD2. J gave up 8 bases and V 4 bases, and 7 bases lay outside the gene matches. Per the germline V gene, CDR1 is ENHRY and CDR2 is SYGVKD. This CDR3 spans 16 amino acids.

CDR3 region: CASKGTGGTDTQYF. CDR3 nucleotide sequence: TGTGCCAGCAAAGGGACCGGGGGAACAGATACGCAGTATTTT. The V gene is TRBV7-2, the J gene TRBJ2-3; weak D call: TRBD2 (6 bases). Germline values: CDR1 SGHTA, CDR2 FQGNSA. CDR3 length: 14 amino acids. The germline V and J ends were trimmed by 7 bases and 3 bases, with 14 bases remaining between them. Full variable domain (outside the CDR3, taken from reference TRBV7-2 and TRBJ2-3): GAGVSQSPSNKVTEKGKDVELRCDPISGHTALYWYRQSLGQGLEFLIYFQGNSAPDKSGLPSDRFSAERTGGSVSTLTIQRTQQEDSAVYLCASKGTGGTDTQYFGPGTRLTVL.

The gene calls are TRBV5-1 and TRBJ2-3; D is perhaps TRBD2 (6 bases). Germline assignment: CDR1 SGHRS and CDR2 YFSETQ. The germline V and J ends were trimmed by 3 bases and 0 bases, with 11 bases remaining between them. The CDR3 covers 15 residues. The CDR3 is CASSSGAASTDTQYF. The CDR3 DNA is TGCGCCAGCAGCTCGGGAGCGGCTAGCACAGATACGCAGTATTTT.

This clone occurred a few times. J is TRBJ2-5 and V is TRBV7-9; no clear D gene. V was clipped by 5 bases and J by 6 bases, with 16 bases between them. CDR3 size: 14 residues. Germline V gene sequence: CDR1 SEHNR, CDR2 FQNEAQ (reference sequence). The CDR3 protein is CASSNDGSPQTQYF. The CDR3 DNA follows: TGTGCCAGCAGCAACGACGGGTCCCCGCAGACCCAGTACTTC.

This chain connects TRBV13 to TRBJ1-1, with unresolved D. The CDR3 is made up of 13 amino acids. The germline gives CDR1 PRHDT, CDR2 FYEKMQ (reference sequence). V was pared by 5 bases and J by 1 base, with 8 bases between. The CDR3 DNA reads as TGTGCCAGCAGCCCCCGACAGAACACTGAAGCTTTCTTT. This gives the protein CASSPRQNTEAFF.

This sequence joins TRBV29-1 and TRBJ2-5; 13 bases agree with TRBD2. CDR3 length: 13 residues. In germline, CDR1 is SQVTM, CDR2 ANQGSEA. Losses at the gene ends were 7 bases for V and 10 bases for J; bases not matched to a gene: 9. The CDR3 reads CSARTSGGLFQYF. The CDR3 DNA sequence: TGCAGCGCCCGGACTAGCGGGGGCCTATTCCAGTACTTC.

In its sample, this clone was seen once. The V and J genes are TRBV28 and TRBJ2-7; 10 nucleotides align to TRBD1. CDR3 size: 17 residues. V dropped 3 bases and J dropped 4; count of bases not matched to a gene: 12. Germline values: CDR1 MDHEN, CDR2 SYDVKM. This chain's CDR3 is CASSLPSAGTGAYEQYF. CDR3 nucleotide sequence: TGTGCCAGCAGTTTGCCCTCCGCCGGGACAGGGGCTTACGAGCAGTACTTC.

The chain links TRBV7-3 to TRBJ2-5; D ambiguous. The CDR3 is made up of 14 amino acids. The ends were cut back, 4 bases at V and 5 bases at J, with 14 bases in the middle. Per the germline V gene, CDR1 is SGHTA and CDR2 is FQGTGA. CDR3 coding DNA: TGTGCCAGCAGCTCAGGTTCCCCTTACGAGACCCAGTACTTC. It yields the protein CASSSGSPYETQYF.